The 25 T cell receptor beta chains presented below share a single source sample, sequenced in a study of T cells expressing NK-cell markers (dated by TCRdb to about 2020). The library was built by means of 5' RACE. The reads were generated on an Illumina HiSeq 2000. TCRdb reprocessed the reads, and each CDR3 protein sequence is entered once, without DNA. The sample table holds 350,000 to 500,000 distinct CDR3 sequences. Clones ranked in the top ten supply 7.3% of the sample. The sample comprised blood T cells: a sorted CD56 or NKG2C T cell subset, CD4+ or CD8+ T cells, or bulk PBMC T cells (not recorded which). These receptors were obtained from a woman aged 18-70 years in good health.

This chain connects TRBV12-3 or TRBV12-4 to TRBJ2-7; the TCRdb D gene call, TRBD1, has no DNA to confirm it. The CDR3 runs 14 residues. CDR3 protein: CASSLFSRGYEQYF.

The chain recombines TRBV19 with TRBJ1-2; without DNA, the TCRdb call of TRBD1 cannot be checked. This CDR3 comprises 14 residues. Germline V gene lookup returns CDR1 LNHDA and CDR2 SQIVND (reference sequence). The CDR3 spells CATTPPGQGYGYTF.

CDR3 loop: CAWSLPGGTQYF. This chain joins TRBV30 and TRBJ2-5; no DNA is available, so the TRBD1 call from TCRdb remains unchecked. The germline gives CDR1 GTSNPN, CDR2 SVGIG (reference sequence). The CDR3 consists of 12 residues.

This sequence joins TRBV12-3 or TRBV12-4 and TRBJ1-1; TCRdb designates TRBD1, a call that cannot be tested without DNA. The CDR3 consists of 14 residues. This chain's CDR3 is CASRSLTGRTEAFF.

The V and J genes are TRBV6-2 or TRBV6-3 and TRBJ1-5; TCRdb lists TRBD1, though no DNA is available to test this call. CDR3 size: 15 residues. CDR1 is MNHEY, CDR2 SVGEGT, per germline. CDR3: CASSPRGPSNQPQHF.

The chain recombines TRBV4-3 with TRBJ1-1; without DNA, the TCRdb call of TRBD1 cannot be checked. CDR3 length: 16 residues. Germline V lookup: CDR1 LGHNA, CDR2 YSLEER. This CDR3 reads CASSFTTGGPNTEAFF.

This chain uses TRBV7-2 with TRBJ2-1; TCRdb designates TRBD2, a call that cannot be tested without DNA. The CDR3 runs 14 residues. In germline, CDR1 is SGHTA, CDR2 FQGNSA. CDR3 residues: CASSFSGRALGAFF. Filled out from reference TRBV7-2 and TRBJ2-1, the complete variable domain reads GAGVSQSPSNKVTEKGKDVELRCDPISGHTALYWYRQSLGQGLEFLIYFQGNSAPDKSGLPSDRFSAERTGGSVSTLTIQRTQQEDSAVYLCASSFSGRALGAFFGPGTRLTVL.

The CDR3 protein is CSVDSSGQTGELFF. The chain has TRBV29-1 and TRBJ2-2; TCRdb outputs TRBD2, but without DNA this stays unchecked. The CDR3 runs to 14 residues. Looked up from germline, CDR1 is SQVTM and CDR2 is ANQGSEA.

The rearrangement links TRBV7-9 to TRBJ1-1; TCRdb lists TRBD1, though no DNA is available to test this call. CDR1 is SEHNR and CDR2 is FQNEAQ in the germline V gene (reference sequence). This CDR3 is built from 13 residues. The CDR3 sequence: CASSHPGAGEAFF.

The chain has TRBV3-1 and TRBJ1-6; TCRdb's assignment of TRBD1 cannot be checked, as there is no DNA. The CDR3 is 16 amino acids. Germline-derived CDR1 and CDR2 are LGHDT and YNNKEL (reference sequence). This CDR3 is CASSQVGPLGNSPLHF.

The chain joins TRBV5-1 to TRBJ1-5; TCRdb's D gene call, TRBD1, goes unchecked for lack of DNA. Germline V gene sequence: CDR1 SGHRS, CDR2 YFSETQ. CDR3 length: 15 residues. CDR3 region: CASSPGDGRGQPQHF.

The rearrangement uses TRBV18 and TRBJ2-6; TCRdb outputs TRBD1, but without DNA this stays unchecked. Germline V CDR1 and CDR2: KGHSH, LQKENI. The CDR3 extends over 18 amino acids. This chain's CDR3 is CASSQAPASPSGANVLTF.

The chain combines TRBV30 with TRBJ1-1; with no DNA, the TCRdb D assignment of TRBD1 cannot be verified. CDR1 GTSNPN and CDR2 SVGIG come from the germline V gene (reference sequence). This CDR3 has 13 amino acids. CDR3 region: CACPGGSNTEAFF.

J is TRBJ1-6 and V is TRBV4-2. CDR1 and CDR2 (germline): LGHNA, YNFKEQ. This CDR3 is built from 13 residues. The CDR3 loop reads CASSQDSRLPLHF.

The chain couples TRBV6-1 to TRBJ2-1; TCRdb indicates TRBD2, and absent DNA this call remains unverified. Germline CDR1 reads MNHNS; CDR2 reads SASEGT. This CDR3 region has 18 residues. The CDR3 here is CASSPGGTSGSPYNEQFF.

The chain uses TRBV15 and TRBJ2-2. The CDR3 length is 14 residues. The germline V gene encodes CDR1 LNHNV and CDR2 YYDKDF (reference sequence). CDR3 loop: CATSRDRVSRELFF. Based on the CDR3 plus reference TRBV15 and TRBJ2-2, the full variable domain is DAMVIQNPRYQVTQFGKPVTLSCSQTLNHNVMYWYQQKSSQAPKLLFHYYDKDFNNEADTPDNFQSRRPNTSFCFLDIRSPGLGDTAMYLCATSRDRVSRELFFGEGSRLTVL.

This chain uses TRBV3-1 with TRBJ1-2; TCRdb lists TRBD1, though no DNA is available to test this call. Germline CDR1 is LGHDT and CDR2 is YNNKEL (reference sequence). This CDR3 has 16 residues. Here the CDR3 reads CASSQDPPGKGYGYTF.

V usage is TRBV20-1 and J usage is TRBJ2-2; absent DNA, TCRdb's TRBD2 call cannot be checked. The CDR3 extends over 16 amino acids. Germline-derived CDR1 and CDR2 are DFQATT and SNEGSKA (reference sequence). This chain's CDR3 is CSASPPSGANTGELFF.

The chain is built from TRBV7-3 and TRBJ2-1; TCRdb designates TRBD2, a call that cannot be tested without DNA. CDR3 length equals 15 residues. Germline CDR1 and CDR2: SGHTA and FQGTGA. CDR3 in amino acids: CASSSLAGTYNEQFF.

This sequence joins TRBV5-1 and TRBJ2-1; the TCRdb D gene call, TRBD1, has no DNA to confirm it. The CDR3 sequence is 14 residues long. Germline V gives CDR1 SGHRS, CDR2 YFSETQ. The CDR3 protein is CASGAGTGGSEQFF.

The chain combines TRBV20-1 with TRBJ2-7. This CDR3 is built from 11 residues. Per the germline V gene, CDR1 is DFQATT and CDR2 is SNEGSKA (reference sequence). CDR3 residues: CSASSQTEQYF.

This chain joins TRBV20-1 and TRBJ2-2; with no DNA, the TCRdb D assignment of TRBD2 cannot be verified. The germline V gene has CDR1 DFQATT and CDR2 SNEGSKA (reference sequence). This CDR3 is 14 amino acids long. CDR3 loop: CSATSGIGTGELFF.

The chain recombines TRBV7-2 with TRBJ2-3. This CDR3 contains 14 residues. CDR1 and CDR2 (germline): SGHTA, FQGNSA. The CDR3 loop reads CASSLLFSGDTQYF. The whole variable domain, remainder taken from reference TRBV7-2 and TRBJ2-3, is GAGVSQSPSNKVTEKGKDVELRCDPISGHTALYWYRQSLGQGLEFLIYFQGNSAPDKSGLPSDRFSAERTGGSVSTLTIQRTQQEDSAVYLCASSLLFSGDTQYFGPGTRLTVL.

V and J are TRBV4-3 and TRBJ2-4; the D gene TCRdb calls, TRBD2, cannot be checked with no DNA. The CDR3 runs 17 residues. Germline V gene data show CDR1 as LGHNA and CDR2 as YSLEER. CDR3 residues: CASSQDLTSGAVSIQYF.

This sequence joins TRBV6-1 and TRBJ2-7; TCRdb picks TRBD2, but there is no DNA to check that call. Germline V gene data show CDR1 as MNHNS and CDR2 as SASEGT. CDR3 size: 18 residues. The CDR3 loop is CASSVEGSDPGYSYEQYF.